This TCR beta chain was sequenced during a study of control samples from healthy donors and cancer patients. The CDR3 length is 13 residues. V lost 5 bases and J 5 bases, leaving 13 bases between the germline ends. Sequenced by immunoSEQ multiplex PCR; TCRdb stores in-frame clones only, minus some. The sample contains 12,000 to 15,000 clones, 60% to 80% of which appear only once. This chain uses TRBV12-3 or TRBV12-4 with TRBJ2-7, with D perhaps matching TRBD1 (5 bases). Sequenced material: formalin-fixed, paraffin-embedded tissue. The source of this sequence is a female donor with lung cancer. The CDR3 sequence is CASSVGHTNEQYF. The DNA for the CDR3 is TGTGCCAGCAGTGTAGGACATACCAACGAGCAGTACTTC.